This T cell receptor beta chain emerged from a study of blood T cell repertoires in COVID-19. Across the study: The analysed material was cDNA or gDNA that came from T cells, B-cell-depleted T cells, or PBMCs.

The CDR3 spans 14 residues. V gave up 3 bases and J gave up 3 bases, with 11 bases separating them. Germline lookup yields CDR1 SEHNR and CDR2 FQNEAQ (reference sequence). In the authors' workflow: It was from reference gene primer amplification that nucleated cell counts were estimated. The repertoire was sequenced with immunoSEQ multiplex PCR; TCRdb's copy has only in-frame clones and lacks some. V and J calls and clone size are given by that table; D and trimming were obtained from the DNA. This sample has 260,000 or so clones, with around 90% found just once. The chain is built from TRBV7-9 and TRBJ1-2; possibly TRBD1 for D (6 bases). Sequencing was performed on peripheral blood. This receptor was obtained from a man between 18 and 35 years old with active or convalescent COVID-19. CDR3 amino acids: CASSFPGQYYGYTF. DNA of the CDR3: TGTGCCAGCAGCTTCCCAGGACAGTACTATGGCTACACCTTC.